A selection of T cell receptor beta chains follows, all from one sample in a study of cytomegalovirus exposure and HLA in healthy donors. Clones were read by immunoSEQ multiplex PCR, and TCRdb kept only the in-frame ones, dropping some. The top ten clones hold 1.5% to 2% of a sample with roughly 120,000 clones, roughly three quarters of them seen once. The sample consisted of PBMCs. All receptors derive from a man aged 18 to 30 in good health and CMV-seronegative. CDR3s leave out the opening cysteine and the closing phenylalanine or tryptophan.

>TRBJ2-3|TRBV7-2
ASSLGLAGGGTQY
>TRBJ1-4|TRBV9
ASSWGLEKLF
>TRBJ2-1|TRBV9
ASSPPGLAYHNEQF
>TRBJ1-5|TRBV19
ASSIVSEEPQH
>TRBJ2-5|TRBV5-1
ASSLLAGGIQETQY
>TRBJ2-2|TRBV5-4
ASSLGTVNTGELF
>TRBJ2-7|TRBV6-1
ASSRDKNYYEQY
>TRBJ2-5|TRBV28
ASSLGTSGWWPQY
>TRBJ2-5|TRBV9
ASSVGTSGGAQETQY
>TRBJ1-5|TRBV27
ASRGQRPNQPQH
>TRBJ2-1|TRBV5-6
ASSLAVEQF
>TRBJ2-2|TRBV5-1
ASSLATGMGTGELF
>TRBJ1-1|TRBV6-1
ASSGRTDPYTLNTEAF
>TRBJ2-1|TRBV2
ASSVQPPYNEQF
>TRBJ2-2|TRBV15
ATSRDGKLGNTGELF
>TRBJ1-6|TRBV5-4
ASSFGQGIDSPLH
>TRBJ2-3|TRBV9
ASSVVGGLAGIRTDTQY
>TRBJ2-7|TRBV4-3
ASSQEGSYEQY
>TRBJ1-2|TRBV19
ASSTTLGENYGYT
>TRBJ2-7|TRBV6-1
ASSELTGVVYEQY
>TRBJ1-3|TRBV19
ASSSGQVGNTIY
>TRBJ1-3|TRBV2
ATWTGMYGNTIY
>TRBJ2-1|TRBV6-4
ASSRGLYNEQF
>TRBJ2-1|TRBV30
AWSVGGTTYNEQF
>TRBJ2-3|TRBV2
ASSEALAGGPGTDTQY
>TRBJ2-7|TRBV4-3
ASSQEGQGSYEQY
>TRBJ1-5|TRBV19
ASCRDRSLNSNQPQH
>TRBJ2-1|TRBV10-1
ASSEALGDEQF
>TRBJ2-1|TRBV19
ASSILPNNEQF
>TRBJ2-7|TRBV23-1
ASSFPLSLRAGDLNEQY
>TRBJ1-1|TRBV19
ASSTEELNTEAF